This T cell receptor (beta chain) was identified during a study of breast tumors, draining lymph nodes, adjacent tissues. This CDR3 has 18 residues. Germline CDR1 and CDR2: DFQATT and SNEGSKA (reference sequence). The junction had 10 bases not matched to a gene; V was cut back by 1 base and J by 0 bases. TCRdb reprocessed the multiplex PCR reads via MiXCR and lists one record per CDR3 protein. The table includes roughly 100,000 distinct CDR3 sequences, roughly 33% detected once. There are many counts of this clonotype. Breast cancer patients provided tissue from their axillary draining lymph nodes. V and J are TRBV20-1 and TRBJ2-3; the match to TRBD1 covers 10 bases. Input material: axillary lymph node tissue. The clonotype was recovered from a female donor with breast cancer. Some clones in this sample may be carry-over from other donors' samples. The CDR3 sequence: CSARGYRDRGGSTDTQYF. Here the CDR3 DNA reads TGCAGTGCTAGAGGCTACCGGGACAGGGGAGGTAGCACAGATACGCAGTATTTT.